This entry features one T cell receptor (beta chain) sequence. Using RNA transcripts as the source, TCR beta CDR3 regions were amplified. The HTBI primer set drove a first-round RT-PCR of the TCR CDR3. TCRdb fed the multiplex PCR reads into MiXCR, producing one record per CDR3 protein. The sample shows about 100,000 distinct CDR3 sequences, about 17% of them seen only once. The record originates from a study of T cells in Graves' hyperthyroidism and ophthalmopathy. The CDR3 extends over 15 amino acids. In germline, CDR1 is WNHNN, CDR2 SYGVQD (reference sequence). With V trimmed by 6 bases and J by 4 bases, 9 bases remained unmatched.

The V call is TRBV10-1, the J call TRBJ2-3, with 8 bases fitting TRBD1. This clonotype was obtained from a woman aged 50 to 65 with Graves' hyperthyroidism. The sequencing input was blood. The DNA of the CDR3 is TGCGCCAGCAGGCCCGACAGGGGAATGGCAGATACGCAGTATTTT. Translated, it gives CASRPDRGMADTQYF.